This is a list of T cell receptor beta chains from one sample in a study of multiple sclerosis patients with progressive multifocal leukoencephalopathy. Sequencing was performed with immunoSEQ multiplex PCR; in TCRdb, only in-frame clones are kept and a portion is missing. The table records tens of thousands of clones, 92% of them present only once. The material sequenced was PBMCs. These receptor sequences come from a young man with multiple sclerosis. CDR3s include the opening cysteine and the closing phenylalanine or tryptophan. A D gene is named only where the DNA matches it firmly. The size of a clone is reported for some rows only, either as once, few or many, or as a class for expanded clones.

V,D,J,size,CDR3,DNA
TRBV6-6,NA,TRBJ2-7,few,CASSYGSHYEQYF,TGTGCCAGCAGTTACGGGAGTCACTACGAGCAGTACTTC
TRBV29-1,NA,TRBJ1-5,NA,CSARHGWNQPQHF,TGCAGCGCCCGACATGGGTGGAATCAGCCCCAGCATTTT
TRBV6-5,NA,TRBJ2-3,NA,CASIGFTYTDTQYF,TGTGCCAGCATAGGGTTCACGTACACAGATACGCAGTATTTT
TRBV11-3,NA,TRBJ2-1,NA,CAIDNRESQFF,TGTGCCATCGACAACCGGGAGTCGCAGTTCTTC
TRBV7-9,TRBD1,TRBJ2-2,NA,CASTEPGTGGNRNTGELFF,TGTGCCAGCACCGAACCCGGGACAGGGGGCAATCGGAACACCGGGGAGCTGTTTTTT
TRBV5-6,TRBD2,TRBJ2-3,NA,CASSLGLASDTQYF,TGTGCCAGCAGCCTCGGACTAGCGTCGGATACGCAGTATTTT
TRBV4-3,NA,TRBJ1-2,NA,CASRVGVGYGYTF,TGCGCCAGCAGAGTGGGGGTGGGGTATGGCTACACCTTC
TRBV5-1,TRBD2,TRBJ2-2,once,CASSLEASGRNTGELFF,TGCGCCAGCAGCTTGGAGGCTAGCGGGAGGAACACCGGGGAGCTGTTTTTT
TRBV10-3,NA,TRBJ1-2,few,CAISDPRGANYGYTF,TGTGCCATCAGTGACCCACGGGGGGCAAACTATGGCTACACCTTC
TRBV4-1,NA,TRBJ2-3,NA,CASSQAFQVRTDTQYF,TGCGCCAGCAGCCAAGCCTTTCAGGTCCGCACAGATACGCAGTATTTT
TRBV7-9,NA,TRBJ2-1,once,CASSFLGKGHNEQFF,TGTGCCAGCAGCTTTCTGGGCAAAGGGCACAATGAGCAGTTCTTC
TRBV6-1,NA,TRBJ2-7,NA,CASSEDDARSYEQYF,TGTGCCAGCAGTGAGGATGACGCCCGATCCTACGAGCAGTACTTC
TRBV15,TRBD1,TRBJ2-5,NA,CATSSTLGDSVPQETQYF,TGTGCCACCAGCAGCACGTTAGGGGACAGCGTACCCCAAGAGACCCAGTACTTC
TRBV19,NA,TRBJ2-7,NA,CASSGDISYEQYF,TGTGCCAGTAGTGGGGACATCTCCTACGAGCAGTACTTC
TRBV5-6,NA,TRBJ2-7,NA,CASSFVAYEQYF,TGTGCCAGCAGCTTTGTCGCTTACGAGCAGTACTTC
TRBV9,TRBD2,TRBJ2-3,NA,CASSVGNSGRSGTDTQYF,TGTGCCAGCAGCGTAGGGAATAGCGGGAGATCGGGCACAGATACGCAGTATTTT
TRBV19,NA,TRBJ1-2,NA,CASSISTGERYGYTF,TGTGCCAGTAGTATATCGACAGGAGAAAGATATGGCTACACCTTC
TRBV29-1,NA,TRBJ2-1,NA,CSVALLDEQFF,TGCAGCGTTGCCTTGCTAGATGAGCAGTTCTTC
TRBV6-5,NA,TRBJ1-5,NA,CASSGQQNQPQHF,TGTGCCAGCAGCGGACAACAGAATCAGCCCCAGCATTTT
TRBV9,NA,TRBJ2-2,few,CASSVLGQNTGELFF,TGTGCCAGCAGCGTACTGGGACAGAACACCGGGGAGCTGTTTTTT
TRBV15,NA,TRBJ1-5,few,CATSREQAKSNQPQHF,TGTGCCACCAGCAGAGAACAGGCCAAGAGCAATCAGCCCCAGCATTTT
TRBV7-8,NA,TRBJ1-1,NA,CASSLASRNTEAFF,TGTGCCAGCAGCTTAGCTTCTAGGAACACTGAAGCTTTCTTT
TRBV19,TRBD1,TRBJ2-1,NA,CASSIRQGVFDEQFF,TGTGCCAGTAGTATTCGACAGGGGGTATTCGATGAGCAGTTCTTC
TRBV30,NA,TRBJ1-3,NA,CAWSVPGGHSGNTIYF,TGTGCCTGGAGTGTACCCGGGGGACACTCTGGAAACACCATATATTTT
TRBV5-4,NA,TRBJ2-7,NA,CASSLGLTYEQYF,TGTGCCAGCAGCTTGGGACTGACCTACGAGCAGTACTTC
TRBV29-1,NA,TRBJ1-2,NA,CSVLDKGVYGYTF,TGCAGCGTTTTAGACAAGGGGGTTTATGGCTACACCTTC
TRBV5-6,TRBD2,TRBJ2-1,NA,CASIRTSGSSYNEQFF,TGTGCCAGCATCAGGACTAGCGGAAGCTCCTACAATGAGCAGTTCTTC
TRBV7-3,TRBD1,TRBJ2-7,NA,CASSLSGDRIYEQYF,TGTGCCAGCAGCTTATCCGGGGACAGGATCTACGAGCAGTACTTC
TRBV19,NA,TRBJ1-5,NA,CATHGINQPQHF,TGTGCCACACACGGGATCAATCAGCCCCAGCATTTT
TRBV7-9,NA,TRBJ2-7,NA,CATSEPGHEQYF,TGTGCCACTTCGGAGCCGGGCCACGAGCAGTACTTC
TRBV9,TRBD2,TRBJ2-2,once,CASSASQTSANTGELFF,TGTGCCAGCAGCGCCTCACAGACTAGCGCGAACACCGGGGAGCTGTTTTTT
TRBV6-1,TRBD1,TRBJ1-5,NA,CASSQIQGLNQPQHF,TGTGCCAGCAGTCAAATACAGGGGCTCAATCAGCCCCAGCATTTT
TRBV29-1,NA,TRBJ1-1,NA,CSVPPAMNTEAFF,TGCAGCGTGCCACCTGCCATGAACACTGAAGCTTTCTTT
TRBV27,NA,TRBJ2-1,NA,CASSPPTGIEQFF,TGTGCCAGCAGTCCTCCGACCGGGATAGAGCAGTTCTTC
TRBV6-5,NA,TRBJ1-4,NA,CASSYSNLGEKLFF,TGTGCCAGCAGTTACTCGAATTTGGGGGAAAAACTGTTTTTT
TRBV5-6,NA,TRBJ1-5,once,CASSLAGGGQPQHF,TGTGCCAGCAGCTTGGCCGGGGGCGGGCAGCCCCAGCATTTT
TRBV29-1,TRBD1,TRBJ1-2,NA,CSGWDSALPGYTF,TGCAGCGGTTGGGACAGTGCCCTTCCTGGCTACACCTTC
TRBV7-9,NA,TRBJ2-5,NA,CASSLAYQETQYF,TGTGCCAGCAGCTTGGCGTACCAAGAGACCCAGTACTTC
TRBV2,NA,TRBJ2-3,NA,CASSERGLGGDTQYF,TGTGCCAGCAGTGAAAGAGGACTAGGGGGGGATACGCAGTATTTT
TRBV5-6,NA,TRBJ1-5,NA,CASSLSRWDPGGNQPQHF,TGTGCCAGCAGCTTGTCCCGCTGGGACCCCGGTGGCAATCAGCCCCAGCATTTT
TRBV27,NA,TRBJ1-2,NA,CASSFRGGYGYTF,TGTGCCAGCAGTTTTCGGGGTGGGTATGGCTACACCTTC
TRBV14,TRBD1,TRBJ2-1,NA,CASSQDWTGGSYNEQFF,TGTGCCAGCAGCCAAGATTGGACAGGGGGTTCATACAATGAGCAGTTCTTC
TRBV25-1,NA,TRBJ2-3,NA,CASSSSTDTQYF,TGTGCCAGCAGTAGTAGCACAGATACGCAGTATTTT
TRBV9,TRBD2,TRBJ2-1,NA,CASSVQSGRGDNEQFF,TGTGCCAGCAGCGTACAGTCGGGGAGGGGTGACAATGAGCAGTTCTTC
TRBV11-3,NA,TRBJ2-2,NA,CASSLEVPGHWATGELFF,TGTGCCAGCAGCTTAGAGGTGCCGGGACACTGGGCCACCGGGGAGCTGTTTTTT
TRBV6-5,NA,TRBJ1-4,once,CASSYRNSRNEKLFF,TGTGCCAGCAGTTACCGAAACAGCCGTAATGAAAAACTGTTTTTT
TRBV5-4,NA,TRBJ2-7,NA,CASSPVNSGSSYEQYF,TGTGCCAGCAGCCCCGTCAATAGCGGTAGTTCCTACGAGCAGTACTTC
TRBV27,TRBD2,TRBJ2-1,NA,CASSSPSGSGNEQFF,TGTGCCAGCAGCTCCCCTAGCGGATCTGGGAATGAGCAGTTCTTC
TRBV5-1,NA,TRBJ2-6,NA,CASSLTGSGANVLTF,TGCGCCAGCAGCTTGACTGGTTCTGGGGCCAACGTCCTGACTTTC
TRBV6-5,NA,TRBJ1-5,NA,CASSYSEGSLPQHF,TGTGCCAGCAGTTACTCCGAGGGTTCCCTGCCCCAGCATTTT
TRBV2,NA,TRBJ1-2,NA,CASSPIGGESNYGYTF,TGTGCCAGCAGCCCAATCGGGGGGGAAAGTAACTATGGCTACACCTTC
TRBV7-2,NA,TRBJ2-7,NA,CASSLARSSYEQYF,TGTGCCAGCAGCTTAGCGCGAAGCTCCTACGAGCAGTACTTC
TRBV7-3,NA,TRBJ2-3,NA,CASSLSGGPSSTDTQYF,TGTGCCAGCAGCTTAAGCGGAGGACCCTCTAGCACAGATACGCAGTATTTT
TRBV6-1,NA,TRBJ1-5,NA,CASSEGDRINQPQHF,TGTGCCAGCAGTGAAGGAGACAGGATAAATCAGCCCCAGCATTTT